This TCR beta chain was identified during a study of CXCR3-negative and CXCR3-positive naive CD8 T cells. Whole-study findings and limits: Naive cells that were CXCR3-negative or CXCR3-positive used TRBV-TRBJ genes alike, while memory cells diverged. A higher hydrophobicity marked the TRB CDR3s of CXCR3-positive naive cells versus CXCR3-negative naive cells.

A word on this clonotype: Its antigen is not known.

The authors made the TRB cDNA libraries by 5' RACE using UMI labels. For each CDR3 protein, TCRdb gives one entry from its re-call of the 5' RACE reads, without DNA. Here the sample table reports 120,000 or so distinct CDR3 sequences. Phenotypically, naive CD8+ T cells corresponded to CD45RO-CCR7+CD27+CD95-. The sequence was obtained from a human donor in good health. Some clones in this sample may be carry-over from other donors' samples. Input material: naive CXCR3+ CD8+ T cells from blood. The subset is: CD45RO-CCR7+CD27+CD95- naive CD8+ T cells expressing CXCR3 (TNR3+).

CDR3 protein: CATSITRGVASYNEQFF. V usage is TRBV15 and J usage is TRBJ2-1; no DNA is available, so the TRBD1 call from TCRdb remains unchecked. CDR3 length equals 17 residues. The germline CDR1 and CDR2 sequences are LNHNV and YYDKDF (reference sequence).